By its share, the clone carrying this TCR beta chain is medium-sized (0.01 to 0.1%). What it binds is not known. This record comes from a study of T cells after posttransplantation cyclophosphamide. Study-level findings and limits: Later post-transplant blood repertoires were often dominated by donor CD8+ memory clones. TRB clonality was highly associated with recipient CMV seropositivity and reactivation. Tissue-infiltrating T cells from skin or gut overlapped little with blood T cells.

The protocol was immunoSEQ multiplex PCR, while the TCRdb copy is restricted to in-frame clones and leaves out a portion. The sample is made up of 6,000 to 9,500 clones, none counted only once. Busulfan-fludarabine conditioning, marrow transplant, and cyclophosphamide on days +3 and +4 were administered. The material was PBMCs, obtained after allogeneic stem cell transplant with posttransplant cyclophosphamide. This clonotype originated in a male patient between 18 and 35 years old who received an allogeneic stem cell transplant from an unrelated donor, was CMV-positive, and had acute and chronic GVHD. Some T cells may possibly be graft donor cells.

DNA of the CDR3: TGTGCCAGCAGCCAAGATCGTCCGACAGGAGCTTTATATGGTGGCTACACCTTC. It translates to CASSQDRPTGALYGGYTF. J is TRBJ1-2 and V is TRBV14, with a tentative D call TRBD1 (6 bases). Germline CDR1 reads SGHDN; CDR2 reads FVKESK. CDR3 length equals 18 residues. Trimming cost V 0 bases and J 7 bases, with 24 bases left between them.